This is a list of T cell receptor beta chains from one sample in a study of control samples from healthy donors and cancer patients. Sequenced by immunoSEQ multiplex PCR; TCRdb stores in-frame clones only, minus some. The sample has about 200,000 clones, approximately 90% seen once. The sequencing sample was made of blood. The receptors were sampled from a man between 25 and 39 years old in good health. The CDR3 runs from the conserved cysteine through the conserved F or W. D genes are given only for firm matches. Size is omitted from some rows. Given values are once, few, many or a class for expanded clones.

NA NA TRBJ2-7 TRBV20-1 TGCAGTGCGCGGACAGCCTACGAGCAGTACTTC CSARTAYEQYF
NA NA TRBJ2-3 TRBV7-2 TGTGCCAGCAGCTTGGGACTCGGCACAGATACGCAGTATTTT CASSLGLGTDTQYF
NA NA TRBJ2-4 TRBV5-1 TGCGCCAGCAGCCCCCCGACGGAAGTAGCCAAAAACATTCAGTACTTC CASSPPTEVAKNIQYF
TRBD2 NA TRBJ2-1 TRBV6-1 TGTGCCAGCAGTGAAGCGGGGGGGTTCAATGAGCAGTTCTTC CASSEAGGFNEQFF
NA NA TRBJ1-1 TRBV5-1 TGCGCCAGCAAGTCCTCAGCCTGGAACACTGAAGCTTTCTTT CASKSSAWNTEAFF
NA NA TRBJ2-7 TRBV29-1 TGCAGCGCCCGTTTCGGGGGGCCAATGACCGAGCAGTACTTC CSARFGGPMTEQYF
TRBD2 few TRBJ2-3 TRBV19 TGTGCCAGTATAAAAGCGGGGGGGAAGGTAGATACGCAGTATTTT CASIKAGGKVDTQYF
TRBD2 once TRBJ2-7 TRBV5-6 TGTGCCAGCAGCTTGTGGGCGGGGGGACCCAACTACGAGCAGTACTTC CASSLWAGGPNYEQYF
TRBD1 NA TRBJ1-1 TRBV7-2 TGTGCCAGCAGGTACTTGACAGGGGTTCCCACTGAAGCTTTCTTT CASRYLTGVPTEAFF
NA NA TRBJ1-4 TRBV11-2 TGTGCCAGCAGCTTATTCGGAAAAGAAAAACTGTTTTTT CASSLFGKEKLFF
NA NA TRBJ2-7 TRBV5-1 TGCGCCAGCAGCTTTCTAAAAGAAGGGAGCCAGTACTTC CASSFLKEGSQYF
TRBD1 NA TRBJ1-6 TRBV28 TGTGCCAGCAGTTCCACCGGGGGACAGATTAATTCACCCCTCCACTTT CASSSTGGQINSPLHF
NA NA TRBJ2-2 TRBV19 TGTGCCAGTACCGATCCGGGGAACACCGGGGAGCTGTTTTTT CASTDPGNTGELFF
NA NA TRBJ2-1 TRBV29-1 TGCAGCGCCGACCCCAGGGAACGTTATAACAATGAGCAGTTCTTC CSADPRERYNNEQFF
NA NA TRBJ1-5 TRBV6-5 TGTGCCAGCAGTTACAGGCCAAATCAGCCCCAGCATTTT CASSYRPNQPQHF
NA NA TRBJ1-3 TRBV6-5 TGTGCCAGCGCCCTAGGGGGCTCTGGAAACACCATATATTTT CASALGGSGNTIYF
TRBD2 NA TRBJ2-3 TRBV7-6 TGTGCCAGCAGCAATCACCCCGCTAGCGGGGGGGTCCGGGTTGGAGATACGCAGTATTTT CASSNHPASGGVRVGDTQYF
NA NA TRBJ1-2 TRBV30 TGTGCCTGGAGCCAGGGTACCGGCGGCTACACCTTC CAWSQGTGGYTF
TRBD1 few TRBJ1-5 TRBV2 TGTGCCAGTGGGACAGGGGCGTCGGAACAGCCCCAGCATTTT CASGTGASEQPQHF
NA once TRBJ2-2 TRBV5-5 TGTGCCAGCAGCTTGGAAAGGGTGGGAACCGGGGAGCTGTTTTTT CASSLERVGTGELFF
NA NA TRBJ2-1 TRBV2 TGTGCCAGCACCCCCGGGGGCAGTTCTGCGCATGAGCAGTTCTTC CASTPGGSSAHEQFF
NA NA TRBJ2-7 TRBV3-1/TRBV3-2 TGTGCCAGCAGCCAATCCACCTACGAGCAGTACTTC CASSQSTYEQYF
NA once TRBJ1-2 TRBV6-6 TGTGCCAGCACCCCCTACAAGTATGGCTACACCTTC CASTPYKYGYTF
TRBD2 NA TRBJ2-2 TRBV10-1 TGCGCCAGCAGTAGCGGGGGGAACACCGGGGAGCTGTTTTTT CASSSGGNTGELFF
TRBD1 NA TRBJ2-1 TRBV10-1 TGCGCCAGCAGTGAGTTTGCCGGGACAGGGTTCAATGAGCAGTTCTTC CASSEFAGTGFNEQFF
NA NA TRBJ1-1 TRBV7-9 TGTGCCCGGACGGCCCTTCAGAACACTGAAGCTTTCTTT CARTALQNTEAFF
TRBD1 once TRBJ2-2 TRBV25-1 TGTGCCAGCTCTCGGACAGGGGACACCGGGGAGCTGTTTTTT CASSRTGDTGELFF
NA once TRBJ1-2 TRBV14 TGTGCCAGCAGCATCGGGGGGCCTTACTATGGCTACACCTTC CASSIGGPYYGYTF
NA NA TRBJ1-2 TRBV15 TGTGCCACCAGCGTCAGGGAACTTGGCTACACCTTC CATSVRELGYTF
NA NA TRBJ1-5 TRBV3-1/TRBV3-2 TGTGCCAGCAGCCAAGCGTTTAAGCCAGGGATCTATCAGCCCCAGCATTTT CASSQAFKPGIYQPQHF
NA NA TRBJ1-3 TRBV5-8 TGTGCCAGCAGCCCAGCTGGTCAGTCCACAACTGGAAACACCATATATTTT CASSPAGQSTTGNTIYF
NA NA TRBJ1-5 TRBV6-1 TGTGCCAGCAGTGACAGGATTCAGCCCCAGCATTTT CASSDRIQPQHF
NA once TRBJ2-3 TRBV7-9 TGTGCCAGCAGGGGGGGGCGAACAGATACGCAGTATTTT CASRGGRTDTQYF
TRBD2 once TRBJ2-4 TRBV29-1 TGCAGCGTTGCGGGGGGGACCAAAAACATTCAGTACTTC CSVAGGTKNIQYF
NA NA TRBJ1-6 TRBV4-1 TGCGCCAGCAGCCGGCAGGGCTTTTATGATTCACCCCTCCACTTT CASSRQGFYDSPLHF
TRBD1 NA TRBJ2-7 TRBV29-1 TGCAGCGTTGAGGGGACAGACGAGCAGTACTTC CSVEGTDEQYF
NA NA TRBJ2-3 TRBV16 TGTGCCAGCAGCCCAACGACCCGGGACTCTTGGGTAGATACGCAGTATTTT CASSPTTRDSWVDTQYF